The clone carrying this T cell receptor (beta chain) came up once. As yet, its antigen is unknown. The CDR3 totals 14 residues. Germline V CDR1 and CDR2: SEHNR, FQNEAQ (reference sequence). The germline V and J ends were trimmed by 2 bases and 3 bases, with 10 bases remaining between them. The PCR made use of 60 Vbeta and 13 Jbeta primers. Here immunoSEQ multiplex PCR was the method, and the copy in TCRdb shows in-frame clones only, minus some. The sample includes about 190,000 clones, about 77% of them seen just once. The data were taken from a study of cytomegalovirus exposure and HLA in healthy donors. Study conclusions and caveats: In a later analysis, TCR beta V- and J-gene trimming was associated with a missense DCLRE1C variant. Among the sequence variants, a highly shared cluster was likely an artifact of sequencing.

Sequencing input: PBMCs. This TCR was recovered from a man between 25 and 39 years old in good health and CMV-seropositive. This chain joins TRBV7-9 and TRBJ1-1, with D unclear. The CDR3 sequence: CASSLTGRDTEAFF. As DNA, the CDR3 is TGTGCCAGCAGCTTAACCGGGCGGGACACTGAAGCTTTCTTT.